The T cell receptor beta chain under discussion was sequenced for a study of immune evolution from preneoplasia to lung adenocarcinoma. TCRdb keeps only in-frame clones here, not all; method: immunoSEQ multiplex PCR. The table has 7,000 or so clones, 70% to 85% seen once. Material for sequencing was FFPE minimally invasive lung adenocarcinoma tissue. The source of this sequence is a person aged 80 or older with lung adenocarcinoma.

The CDR3 DNA reads as TGTGCCAGCAGCTCACTAGGGCGGGAGGGCATCGATGAGCAGTTCTTC. It translates to CASSSLGREGIDEQFF. The chain joins TRBV5-6 to TRBJ2-1; TRBD2 agrees at 9 bases. This CDR3 comprises 16 residues. The germline V gene has CDR1 SGHDT and CDR2 YYEEEE. The J segment lost 8 bases and the V segment lost 3 bases, leaving 12 bases of the junction unmatched.